The 28 T cell receptor beta chains reported below all come from one sample, sequenced in a study of T cell repertoires in cytomegalovirus infection. No antigen has been identified for these receptors. TCRdb analysed the reads with MiXCR anew, one entry per CDR3 protein. Of some 940,000 distinct CDR3 sequences listed, around 31% are singletons. The sample consisted of cultured CD8+ T cells from PBMCs, taken from culture after CMV antigen stimulation. The receptors stem from a human donor in good health (CMV status not recorded). Some clones in this sample may be carry-over from other donors' samples.

The V call is TRBV2, the J call TRBJ2-3; D might be TRBD1 or TRBD2, each matching 5 bases. V was pared by 10 bases and J by 4 bases, with 12 bases between. CDR3 length: 12 residues. Per the germline V gene, CDR1 is SNHLY and CDR2 is FYNNEI. The CDR3 DNA follows: TGTGCCAAAACCGGGGACCCAGATACGCAGTATTTT. Encoded protein: CAKTGDPDTQYF. The variable domain in full, completed from reference TRBV2 and TRBJ2-3, reads EPEVTQTPSHQVTQMGQEVILRCVPISNHLYFYWYRQILGQKVEFLVSFYNNEISEKSEIFDDQFSVERPDGSNFTLKIRSTKLEDSAMYFCAKTGDPDTQYFGPGTRLTVL.

This clonotype showed up just a few times. The gene calls are TRBV6-1 and TRBJ2-3, with 8 bases fitting TRBD2. This CDR3 has 16 amino acids. The V gene's germline CDR1 is MNHNS and CDR2 SASEGT. V lost 1 base and J lost 3; bases outside the gene matches: 6. The DNA of the CDR3 is TGTGCCAGCAGTGAAGACGGCGGGGGGAGGACAGATACGCAGTATTTT. It is translated as CASSEDGGGRTDTQYF.

J is TRBJ1-1 and V is TRBV19; D is undetermined. The CDR3 covers 13 residues. CDR1 and CDR2 from the germline V gene are LNHDA and SQIVND (reference sequence). Trimming took off 1 base at V and 3 bases at J, with 6 bases between the two ends. In DNA form, the CDR3 reads TGTGCCAGTAGTATAGCGGGGTACACTGAAGCTTTCTTT. Translation: CASSIAGYTEAFF. Looking up the rest from reference TRBV19 and TRBJ1-1 gives the full variable domain: DGGITQSPKYLFRKEGQNVTLSCEQNLNHDAMYWYRQDPGQGLRLIYYSQIVNDFQKGDIAEGYSVSREKKESFPLTVTSAQKNPTAFYLCASSIAGYTEAFFGQGTRLTVV.

This clonotype was counted only a few times. The chain links TRBV7-6 to TRBJ1-2; D remains unclear. CDR3 length equals 15 residues. V was pared by 4 bases and J by 4 bases, with 16 bases between. Germline CDR1 reads SGHVS; CDR2 reads FNYEAQ. CDR3 in DNA: TGTGCCAGCAGCTCCGACCCACTCGGTGGCTATGGCTACACCTTC. As protein: CASSSDPLGGYGYTF.

Comment on this clonotype: A much larger clone differs from this one at a single base, so this may be a read error. The chain employs TRBV7-8 and TRBJ2-5, with 8 bases aligning to TRBD1. CDR3 length equals 15 residues. Germline V CDR1 and CDR2: SGHVS, FQNEAQ. CDR3 sequence reads: CANSLGQGWGETQYF. CDR3 nucleotides: TGTGCCAACAGCCTAGGACAGGGTTGGGGAGAGACCCAGTACTTC.

The sample holds a few counts of this clonotype. The chain carries TRBV4-2 and TRBJ2-3; 10 bases are a match to TRBD2. With V trimmed by 2 bases and J by 7 bases, 12 bases remained unmatched. Germline CDR1 and CDR2: LGHNA and YNFKEQ. The CDR3 sequence is 17 residues long. CDR3 DNA sequence: TGTGCCAGCAGCCAAAATGGTAGCGGGGGGAGAGACCATACGCAGTATTTT. Translation: CASSQNGSGGRDHTQYF.

The V call is TRBV2, the J call TRBJ2-1; D remains unclear. With 7 bases removed from V and 10 bases from J, the gap between germline ends came to 11 bases. Germline V lookup: CDR1 SNHLY, CDR2 FYNNEI. This CDR3 is built from 11 residues. The CDR3 DNA sequence: TGTGCCAGCATTGCGGTGTACGAGCAGTTCTTC. Its translation: CASIAVYEQFF.

This clonotype has more than one count but fewer than ten. This chain uses TRBV4-1 with TRBJ1-2; TRBD1 might be the D (5 bases). V lost 0 bases and J 4 bases, leaving 12 bases between the germline ends. The CDR3 has 15 amino acids. CDR1 and CDR2 (germline): MGHRA, YSYEKL. The CDR3 DNA reads TGCGCCAGCAGCCAAGATATTAGACAGCCCTATGGCTACACCTTC. Translation gives CASSQDIRQPYGYTF.

This chain joins TRBV12-3 or TRBV12-4 and TRBJ2-1, with D uncertain. Trimming cost V 7 bases and J 4 bases, with 14 bases left between them. The CDR3 consists of 14 residues. The CDR3 loop reads CASIETVGYNEQFF. CDR3 nucleotide sequence: TGTGCCAGCATAGAAACAGTGGGGTACAATGAGCAGTTCTTC.

The chain links TRBV6-2 or TRBV6-3 to TRBJ1-2; D not resolved. Germline V CDR1 and CDR2: MNHEY, SVGEGT. Trimming took 4 bases from V and 6 from J, leaving 15 bases between them. This CDR3 contains 14 residues. The CDR3 DNA reads as TGTGCCAGCAGTTCCGCCCCAGGCCAGGATGGCTACACCTTC. Translation gives CASSSAPGQDGYTF.

This chain links TRBV5-6 with TRBJ2-5, with a tentative D call TRBD2 (6 bases). The ends were cut back, 2 bases at V and 3 bases at J, with 26 bases in the middle. Per the germline V gene, CDR1 is SGHDT and CDR2 is YYEEEE. The CDR3 has 19 residues. The CDR3 DNA sequence: TGTGCCAGCAGCTTTTCGGGGGTGGTAGGGTCTATCGACGAAGAGACCCAGTACTTC. Amino acid sequence: CASSFSGVVGSIDEETQYF.

The table lists this clonotype with a few counts. The gene calls are TRBV7-9 and TRBJ2-5; no clear D. Per the germline V gene, CDR1 is SEHNR and CDR2 is FQNEAQ (reference sequence). V shed 1 base and J shed 2 bases, with 17 bases lying between them. CDR3 length equals 17 residues. The CDR3 reads CASSLEFRQAPQETQYF. CDR3 coding DNA: TGTGCCAGCAGCTTAGAATTTCGGCAGGCCCCACAAGAGACCCAGTACTTC. Full variable domain (remainder filled in from reference TRBV7-9 and TRBJ2-5): DTGVSQNPRHKITKRGQNVTFRCDPISEHNRLYWYRQTLGQGPEFLTYFQNEAQLEKSRLLSDRFSAERPKGSFSTLEIQRTEQGDSAMYLCASSLEFRQAPQETQYFGPGTRLLVL.

This clonotype was counted many times. The chain employs TRBV7-6 and TRBJ2-7, with D unresolved. Per the germline V gene, CDR1 is SGHVS and CDR2 is FNYEAQ. The CDR3 spans 14 residues. Trimming took 3 bases from V and 0 from J, leaving 9 bases between them. The CDR3 spells CASSFSANSYEQYF. CDR3 coding DNA: TGTGCCAGCAGCTTCTCCGCCAACTCCTACGAGCAGTACTTC.

This sequence joins TRBV27 and TRBJ2-1; 8 bases align to TRBD2. This CDR3 is built from 15 residues. Germline V gives CDR1 MNHEY, CDR2 SMNVEV (reference sequence). J was trimmed by 9 bases and V by 2 bases; bases with no gene match: 9. The CDR3 bases are TGTGCCAGCAGTTTAACGACGGGGGGGCCTGGTGAGCAGTTCTTC. It codes for CASSLTTGGPGEQFF.

This clonotype was seen a handful of times. This chain joins TRBV7-8 and TRBJ2-7, with D possibly TRBD1 on 6 matching bases. V lost 1 base and J lost 3, with 16 bases in between. Germline V gene data show CDR1 as SGHVS and CDR2 as FQNEAQ. This CDR3 comprises 16 residues. The CDR3, as DNA: TGTGCCAGCAGCTTAGGGGACACCCTTGAGGGCTACGAGCAGTACTTC. Translating gives CASSLGDTLEGYEQYF.

V and J are TRBV4-3 and TRBJ2-2; weak D call: TRBD1 (6 bases). Germline CDR1 is LGHNA and CDR2 is YSLEER. The CDR3 contains 16 residues. Trimming took 0 bases from V and 7 from J, leaving 15 bases between them. The CDR3 spells CASSQDQGFDGGELFF. In DNA, the CDR3 is TGCGCCAGCAGCCAAGATCAGGGGTTCGACGGCGGGGAGCTGTTTTTT.

Many counts were recorded for this clonotype. This chain connects TRBV7-2 to TRBJ2-5, with D tentatively TRBD2 (6 bases). Germline V gene lookup returns CDR1 SGHTA and CDR2 FQGNSA. Trimming took off 5 bases at V and 4 bases at J, with 17 bases between the two ends. This CDR3 contains 15 residues. The CDR3 loop reads CASSPGGAVGETQYF. The DNA of the CDR3 is TGTGCCAGCAGCCCCGGCGGGGCCGTGGGAGAGACCCAGTACTTC. The entire variable domain, with the rest obtained from reference TRBV7-2 and TRBJ2-5, is as follows: GAGVSQSPSNKVTEKGKDVELRCDPISGHTALYWYRQSLGQGLEFLIYFQGNSAPDKSGLPSDRFSAERTGGSVSTLTIQRTQQEDSAVYLCASSPGGAVGETQYFGPGTRLLVL.

This clonotype was seen a few times. The chain uses TRBV7-9 and TRBJ2-1, with 8 bases fitting TRBD1. Germline V CDR1 and CDR2: SEHNR, FQNEAQ (reference sequence). The V gene end was trimmed by 1 base and the J gene end by 2 bases; junction bases not matched to a gene: 4. The CDR3 length is 16 residues. The CDR3 DNA reads as TGTGCCAGCAGCTTAGGGACAGGGTTGGCCTACAATGAGCAGTTCTTC. Translating gives CASSLGTGLAYNEQFF.

This clonotype was seen a few times. V gene TRBV24-1 combines with J gene TRBJ1-2; TRBD1 might be the D (5 bases). Deletions cut 4 bases from V and 8 bases from J, with 19 bases between. In germline, CDR1 is KGHDR, CDR2 SFDVKD. The CDR3 is made up of 15 amino acids. CDR3: CATSDPGTHRGGYTF. CDR3 in DNA: TGTGCCACCAGTGACCCCGGGACCCACCGAGGAGGCTACACCTTC.

This sequence joins TRBV7-6 and TRBJ2-1; 15 bases align to TRBD2. Germline CDR1 SGHVS, CDR2 FNYEAQ. The CDR3 covers 17 residues. The trim removed 2 bases at V and 7 bases at J, leaving 6 bases unmatched. The CDR3: CASSLSGGLAGGNEQFF. CDR3 DNA sequence: TGTGCCAGCAGCTTAAGTGGTGGACTAGCGGGGGGGAATGAGCAGTTCTTC.

Remarks on this clonotype: Possible read error: a much larger clone is one base away. The J gene is TRBJ2-5, the V gene TRBV7-2, with 10 positions matching TRBD1. Germline V CDR1 and CDR2: SGHTA, FQGNSA. This CDR3 has 16 residues. The CDR3 region has the DNA TGTGCCAGCAGCTTCACCGCGACAGGGGGCAAGAAGACCAAGTACTTC. It translates to CASSFTATGGKKTKYF.

This clonotype has a handful of counts. The V gene is TRBV7-9, the J gene TRBJ1-1; D remains unclear. Trimming took off 5 bases at V and 1 base at J, with 14 bases between the two ends. Germline V gene sequence: CDR1 SEHNR, CDR2 FQNEAQ (reference sequence). The CDR3 runs to 15 residues. CDR3 sequence: CASSPPSRQNTEAFF. For the CDR3, the DNA is TGTGCCAGCAGCCCCCCATCTAGACAGAACACTGAAGCTTTCTTT.

The chain couples TRBV11-1 to TRBJ2-3; 9 positions agree with TRBD1. This CDR3 is built from 15 residues. The germline gives CDR1 SGHAT, CDR2 FQDESV (reference sequence). With 3 bases clipped from V and 4 bases from J, the junction kept 5 bases outside the gene matches. This CDR3 is CASSFGTGWSDTQYF. In nucleotides, the CDR3 is TGTGCCAGCAGCTTTGGGACAGGGTGGTCAGATACGCAGTATTTT.

The CDR3 spells CASYRGNTGELFF. In DNA form, the CDR3 reads TGTGCCAGTTATCGGGGGAACACCGGGGAGCTGTTTTTT. The J gene is TRBJ2-2, the V gene TRBV6-1; tentative D call: TRBD2 (5 bases). Germline CDR1 and CDR2: MNHNS and SASEGT. This CDR3 has 13 amino acids. Between the trimmed V and J ends, which lost 9 bases and 1 base, there was a span of 9 bases.

The rearrangement links TRBV28 to TRBJ2-5; TRBD2 aligns across 13 bases. CDR1 and CDR2 (germline): MDHEN, SYDVKM. This CDR3 has 18 amino acids. Trimming removed 6 bases from V and 2 bases from J; junction bases left unmatched: 12. CDR3 in DNA: TGTGCCAGCAGCTCCGGACTAGCGGGGGCTCGAAGTCAAGAGACCCAGTACTTC. Protein: CASSSGLAGARSQETQYF.

The sample holds a few counts of this clonotype. The chain carries TRBV27 and TRBJ2-1; 12 nucleotides line up with TRBD2. Germline loops: CDR1 MNHEY, CDR2 SMNVEV (reference sequence). The CDR3 loop spans 17 amino acids. J was trimmed by 4 bases and V by 3 bases; bases with no gene match: 7. The DNA for the CDR3 is TGTGCCAGCAGTTTTCCCACTAGCGGGGGGAGGTACAATGAGCAGTTCTTC. This encodes CASSFPTSGGRYNEQFF.

The rearrangement links TRBV12-3 or TRBV12-4 to TRBJ2-5; TRBD2 agrees at 7 bases. Germline trimming cut 3 bases from V and 2 bases from J; bases unmatched to any gene: 9. This CDR3 is built from 16 residues. CDR3 DNA: TGTGCCAGCAGTTTTTCGCTAGCGGTCATTCAAGAGACCCAGTACTTC. Translated, it gives CASSFSLAVIQETQYF.

The chain uses TRBV6-4 and TRBJ1-4, with D unresolved. The CDR3 covers 16 residues. The ends were cut back, 2 bases at V and 8 bases at J, with 18 bases in the middle. CDR1 MRHNA and CDR2 SNTAGT come from the germline V gene. Written as DNA, the CDR3 is TGTGCCAGCAGTGACACCTTTACAGACCTCCCAGAAAAACTGTTTTTT. This encodes CASSDTFTDLPEKLFF.